The rows below give T cell receptor beta chains drawn from one sample of a study of T cells expressing NK-cell markers. TCRdb reprocessed the 5' RACE reads, with one entry per CDR3 protein and no DNA. This table lists 150,000 to 160,000 distinct CDR3 sequences. The sample consisted of blood T cells: a sorted CD56 or NKG2C T cell subset, CD4+ or CD8+ T cells, or bulk PBMC T cells (not recorded which). The receptors shown here come from a woman aged 45-65 years in good health. CDR3s include the opening cysteine and the closing phenylalanine or tryptophan. Clone size is stated in some rows and not others, as once, few, many or a class when expanded.

.,TRBJ2-4,TRBV7-9,CASSLQGYDKNIQYF
.,TRBJ2-3,TRBV12-3/TRBV12-4,CASSDRDRVLAGPTDTQYF
.,TRBJ2-1,TRBV5-1,CASSPAVGAEQFF
.,TRBJ2-1,TRBV12-3/TRBV12-4,CASSRYYGDEQFF
.,TRBJ1-2,TRBV19,CASLPGTGFNYGYTF
medium-sized,TRBJ2-7,TRBV4-1,CASSQERDRGYEQYF
.,TRBJ2-5,TRBV29-1,CSFLRQGRQETQYF
.,TRBJ2-1,TRBV5-1,CASRGYREGMGNEQFF
.,TRBJ2-3,TRBV29-1,CSVRGPGTDTQYF
.,TRBJ2-7,TRBV9,CASSTRPGTGPSYEQYF
.,TRBJ2-1,TRBV7-9,CASRSLGGEQFF
.,TRBJ2-5,TRBV6-1,CASSEGVEQETQYF
.,TRBJ2-5,TRBV7-9,CASSPRLAETQYF
.,TRBJ1-5,TRBV6-5,CASSQYSNQPQHF
.,TRBJ2-3,TRBV5-6,CASSTPPGQNTDTQYF
.,TRBJ1-1,TRBV30,CAWSVKGSTEAFF
.,TRBJ1-2,TRBV7-8,CASSLLVRGEGYTF
.,TRBJ2-1,TRBV12-3/TRBV12-4,CASSRTEINEQFF
.,TRBJ2-3,TRBV7-3,CASSSRQGIVDTQYF
.,TRBJ1-1,TRBV12-3/TRBV12-4,CASSFSQGPVANTEAFF
.,TRBJ1-5,TRBV29-1,CSVGDPGRGGPQHF
.,TRBJ2-1,TRBV5-1,CASRPTSGRDSYNEQFF
.,TRBJ2-1,TRBV7-9,CASSLTPSGNEQFF